The 31 T cell receptor beta chains presented below share a single source sample, sequenced in a study of blood T cell repertoires in COVID-19. Clones were read by immunoSEQ multiplex PCR, and TCRdb kept only the in-frame ones, dropping some. The data show nearly 400,000 clones, roughly 89% seen once. Specimen: PBMCs or T cells enriched from blood (not recorded which). The source is a woman aged 25 to 39 who had recovered from COVID-19.

The chain has TRBV19 and TRBJ2-2; D is possibly TRBD1 (7 bases). Germline CDR1 and CDR2: LNHDA and SQIVND (reference sequence). Trimming pared 3 bases from V and 3 bases from J, leaving 8 bases between. The CDR3 runs 14 residues. The CDR3 is CASSIRGDTGELFF. The DNA for the CDR3 is TGTGCCAGTAGTATCAGGGGGGACACCGGGGAGCTGTTTTTT.

This chain links TRBV30 with TRBJ1-2; D remains ambiguous. The CDR3 runs to 13 residues. The V end was cut by 5 bases, the J end by 8 bases, with 18 bases between. Germline CDR1 GTSNPN, CDR2 SVGIG (reference sequence). CDR3 nucleotide sequence: TGTGCCTGGTTCCTTTACTCCTCGCCCGGCTACACCTTC. Translating it yields CAWFLYSSPGYTF. The whole variable domain, filled in from reference TRBV30 and TRBJ1-2, reads SQTIHQWPATLVQPVGSPLSLECTVEGTSNPNLYWYRQAAGRGLQLLFYSVGIGQISSEVPQNLSASRPQDRQFILSSKKLLLSDSGFYLCAWFLYSSPGYTFGSGTRLTVV.

This chain joins TRBV18 and TRBJ1-2, with D tentatively TRBD1 (6 bases). Germline V gives CDR1 KGHSH, CDR2 LQKENI. CDR3 length: 13 amino acids. The ends were cut back, 3 bases at V and 7 bases at J, with 12 bases in the middle. CDR3 region: CASSPDSWGGYTF. In DNA, the CDR3 is TGTGCCAGCTCACCGGACAGTTGGGGTGGCTACACCTTC.

This sequence joins TRBV5-1 and TRBJ1-2; D gene ambiguous. Trimming cost V 1 base and J 3 bases, with 16 bases left between them. The germline gives CDR1 SGHRS, CDR2 YFSETQ. The CDR3 has 16 amino acids. The chain's CDR3 is CASSLTLSTRDYGYTF. The CDR3 nucleotides read TGCGCCAGCAGCTTGACCTTATCGACACGCGACTATGGCTACACCTTC.

For this clone: This specimen includes other DNA sequences encoding the same CDR3. The chain couples TRBV4-3 to TRBJ2-3; D not resolved. The V gene's germline CDR1 is LGHNA and CDR2 YSLEER. The CDR3 is made up of 13 amino acids. Trimming pared 1 base from V and 2 bases from J, leaving 4 bases between. The CDR3 DNA is TGCGCCAGCAGCCAAGCCTCCACAGATACGCAGTATTTT. Encoded protein: CASSQASTDTQYF.

The rearrangement joins TRBV30 to TRBJ2-7; TRBD2 might be the D (5 bases). The CDR3 is 16 amino acids. Germline CDR1 is GTSNPN and CDR2 is SVGIG (reference sequence). V was clipped by 3 bases and J by 0 bases, with 18 bases between them. In nucleotides, the CDR3 is TGTGCCTGGAGCAACAGTAAGTCGGGATACTCCTACGAGCAGTACTTC. Translating it yields CAWSNSKSGYSYEQYF.

The chain combines TRBV2 with TRBJ1-4; a possible D gene is TRBD1 (5 bases). This CDR3 comprises 14 residues. V lost 4 bases, J lost 6 bases, and 12 bases lay in between. Germline V CDR1 and CDR2: SNHLY, FYNNEI. The CDR3 DNA is TGTGCCAGCAGTGGCGGGACGAGGGATGAAAAACTGTTTTTT. It codes for CASSGGTRDEKLFF. Complete variable domain (other parts from reference TRBV2 and TRBJ1-4): EPEVTQTPSHQVTQMGQEVILRCVPISNHLYFYWYRQILGQKVEFLVSFYNNEISEKSEIFDDQFSVERPDGSNFTLKIRSTKLEDSAMYFCASSGGTRDEKLFFGSGTQLSVL.

CDR3 coding DNA: TGTGCCTGGACCCCCGGGAGGATCGGTGGCTACACCTTC. Its protein is CAWTPGRIGGYTF. The chain links TRBV30 to TRBJ1-2, with D hard to call. CDR1 is GTSNPN and CDR2 is SVGIG in the germline V gene (reference sequence). The CDR3 runs to 13 residues. V lost 4 bases to trimming and J lost 7 bases, with 16 bases between them.

The J gene is TRBJ2-3, the V gene TRBV5-4; the D gene is possibly TRBD1 (5 bases). The CDR3 runs 15 residues. Germline CDR1 is SGHNT and CDR2 is YYREEE (reference sequence). V was cut by 3 bases and J by 0 bases, with 11 bases left in between. CDR3 coding DNA: TGTGCCAGCAGCTCCCTGGACACGAGCACAGATACGCAGTATTTT. Encoded protein: CASSSLDTSTDTQYF.

About this clone: Other DNA sequences in the same sample also yield this CDR3. V usage is TRBV10-3 and J usage is TRBJ2-7; D may be TRBD1 (5 bases). The V end was cut by 4 bases, the J end by 4 bases, with 11 bases between. Per germline, CDR1 ENHRY and CDR2 SYGVKD. The CDR3 consists of 13 residues. The CDR3 protein is CAISGAGSYEQYF. The CDR3 region has the DNA TGTGCCATCAGTGGGGCAGGGTCGTACGAGCAGTACTTC.

The rearrangement uses TRBV3-1 (or the pseudogene TRBV3-2) and TRBJ2-1; TRBD2 might be the D (5 bases). Germline V gene data show CDR1 as LGHDT and CDR2 as YNNKEL (reference sequence). Trimming removed 4 bases from V and 0 bases from J, with 10 bases in between. The CDR3 spans 15 residues. The DNA for the CDR3 is TGTGCCAGCAGCCGGACTGCGAGCTCCTACAATGAGCAGTTCTTC. It codes for CASSRTASSYNEQFF.

The chain combines TRBV12-1 with TRBJ2-7; the D segment call TRBD2 is taken from the table without a DNA check. TRBV12-1 is annotated as a pseudogene. The length of the CDR3 is 15 residues. Here the CDR3 reads CASSTPLLGSYEQYF. CDR3 in DNA: TGTGCCAGCAGCACACCCCTACTAGGATCCTACGAGCAGTACTTC.

J is TRBJ2-1 and V is TRBV7-6; TRBD2 might be the D (6 bases). Germline assignment: CDR1 SGHVS and CDR2 FNYEAQ. With 0 bases removed from V and 5 bases from J, the gap between germline ends came to 14 bases. This CDR3 is 16 amino acids long. The CDR3 loop reads CASSLAGGVPNNEQFF. DNA of the CDR3: TGTGCCAGCAGCTTAGCGGGGGGTGTTCCTAACAATGAGCAGTTCTTC.

The V and J genes are TRBV2 and TRBJ2-2; TRBD2 is a possible D gene (5 bases). The V gene lost 8 bases and the J gene lost 6 bases, with 13 bases spanning the gap. Germline-derived CDR1 and CDR2 are SNHLY and FYNNEI. This CDR3 comprises 13 residues. The CDR3 DNA follows: TGTGCCAGCCGAGTATCGGACTCCGGGGAGCTGTTTTTT. This encodes CASRVSDSGELFF.

This chain links TRBV10-2 with TRBJ1-2; D might be TRBD1 (5 bases). V lost 5 bases and J lost 5, with 15 bases in between. The germline CDR1 and CDR2 sequences are WSHSY and SAAADI. The CDR3 consists of 14 residues. The CDR3 coding sequence is TGCGCCAGCAGTAAACCGGGGGAACAATATGGCTACACCTTC. Its protein is CASSKPGEQYGYTF.

The chain has TRBV9 and TRBJ1-3; 7 positions match TRBD1. The germline V gene encodes CDR1 SGDLS and CDR2 YYNGEE. The ends lost 4 bases at V and 7 bases at J; junction bases unmatched: 5. CDR3 length: 13 residues. The CDR3 loop reads CASSFSTGNTIYF. CDR3 DNA sequence: TGTGCCAGCAGCTTTTCGACAGGGAACACCATATATTTT.

This clone has more than one count but fewer than ten. This chain connects TRBV5-4 to TRBJ1-3, with D unclear. Per germline, CDR1 SGHNT and CDR2 YYREEE (reference sequence). Trimming stripped 5 bases from V and 5 bases from J, with 17 bases between. The CDR3 length is 15 residues. CDR3 amino acids: CASRESPGQRNTIYF. The CDR3 DNA sequence: TGTGCCAGCAGGGAATCTCCTGGGCAAAGAAACACCATATATTTT.

This clone was seen only once. The genes are TRBV7-9 and TRBJ2-5; D might be TRBD2 (6 bases). The V end lost 4 bases, the J end lost 2 bases, and 8 bases lay between the germline ends. There are 13 residues in the CDR3. CDR1 is SEHNR, CDR2 FQNEAQ, per germline (reference sequence). The CDR3 reads CASSSLAQETQYF. The CDR3 coding sequence is TGTGCCAGCAGCTCACTAGCTCAAGAGACCCAGTACTTC. Using reference TRBV7-9 and TRBJ2-5 for the parts outside the CDR3, the full variable domain is DTGVSQNPRHKITKRGQNVTFRCDPISEHNRLYWYRQTLGQGPEFLTYFQNEAQLEKSRLLSDRFSAERPKGSFSTLEIQRTEQGDSAMYLCASSSLAQETQYFGPGTRLLVL.

The chain recombines TRBV5-8 with TRBJ1-5, with TRBD1 matching over 10 bases. V shed 4 bases, J shed 2 bases, and the junction held 18 bases outside the gene matches. Germline V gene sequence: CDR1 SGHTS, CDR2 YDEGEE. The CDR3 sequence is 20 residues long. The CDR3 protein is CASSPGQGKTGWGGNQPQHF. CDR3 in DNA: TGTGCCAGCAGCCCGGGACAGGGGAAAACCGGGTGGGGTGGCAATCAGCCCCAGCATTTT.

This clone was detected once. The chain is built from TRBV30 and TRBJ1-1; no reliable D call. CDR1 GTSNPN and CDR2 SVGIG come from the germline V gene (reference sequence). Trimming pared 0 bases from V and 0 bases from J, leaving 8 bases between. The CDR3 consists of 14 residues. CDR3 loop: CAWSVSLVNTEAFF. The DNA of the CDR3 is TGTGCCTGGAGTGTATCCCTCGTGAACACTGAAGCTTTCTTT.

The genes are TRBV19 and TRBJ2-1, with TRBD2 identical over 11 bases. This CDR3 contains 17 residues. The J segment lost 2 bases and the V segment lost 3 bases, leaving 6 bases of the junction unmatched. Germline V gene sequence: CDR1 LNHDA, CDR2 SQIVND (reference sequence). The CDR3 bases are TGTGCCAGTAGTATTTGGGCTAGCGGGAGGACCTACAATGAGCAGTTCTTC. It specifies CASSIWASGRTYNEQFF.

This clone has a single count. CDR3 sequence: CASSPGQGANGYTF. The DNA for the CDR3 is TGTGCCAGCAGCCCGGGACAGGGGGCGAATGGCTACACCTTC. The chain combines TRBV3-1 (or the pseudogene TRBV3-2) with TRBJ1-2; 12 bases are a match to TRBD1. V dropped 4 bases and J dropped 6; count of bases not matched to a gene: 3. The CDR3 is 14 amino acids. Germline lookup yields CDR1 LGHDT and CDR2 YNNKEL (reference sequence).

The chain is built from TRBV2 and TRBJ1-6; no clear D. Germline-derived CDR1 and CDR2 are SNHLY and FYNNEI. CDR3 length equals 14 residues. Trimming took off 6 bases at V and 0 bases at J, with 6 bases between the two ends. In DNA, the CDR3 is TGTGCCAGCAGGGGGAGCTCCTATAATTCACCCCTCCACTTT. Protein sequence: CASRGSSYNSPLHF.

The chain employs TRBV19 and TRBJ2-7; weak D call: TRBD1 (6 bases). CDR1 LNHDA and CDR2 SQIVND come from the germline V gene (reference sequence). The V end lost 5 bases, the J end lost 0 bases, and 17 bases lay between the germline ends. The CDR3 contains 16 residues. The CDR3 bases are TGTGCCAGTAGTCGAAGAGGACAGAAAAGCTCCTACGAGCAGTACTTC. Amino acid sequence: CASSRRGQKSSYEQYF.

The gene calls are TRBV4-2 and TRBJ1-1, with 9 bases identical to TRBD1. Germline V gene sequence: CDR1 LGHNA, CDR2 YNFKEQ. The CDR3 is 15 residues long. V gave up 1 base and J gave up 8 bases; unmatched junction bases: 8. The CDR3 nucleotides read TGTGCCAGCAGCCAAGTTGTACAGGGGGCAGAAGAAGCTTTCTTT. Its protein product is CASSQVVQGAEEAFF.

The V and J genes are TRBV4-1 and TRBJ1-4; a weak D match, TRBD1 (5 bases). V was shortened by 1 base and J by 2 bases, with 11 bases between the two germline ends. This CDR3 has 16 amino acids. Looked up from germline, CDR1 is MGHRA and CDR2 is YSYEKL. CDR3 loop: CASSQVLAGTNEKLFF. In nucleotides, the CDR3 is TGCGCCAGCAGCCAAGTGTTGGCAGGGACTAATGAAAAACTGTTTTTT.

The chain recombines TRBV7-2 with TRBJ2-3, with 10 positions matching TRBD1. In germline, CDR1 is SGHTA, CDR2 FQGNSA. The J segment lost 2 bases and the V segment lost 3 bases, leaving 2 bases of the junction unmatched. The CDR3 extends over 15 amino acids. CDR3 bases: TGTGCCAGCAGCTTCCGACAGGGGGCCACAGATACGCAGTATTTT. Its protein product is CASSFRQGATDTQYF.

This sequence joins TRBV15 and TRBJ1-4; TRBD1 might be the D (6 bases). Trimming pared 1 base from V and 5 bases from J, leaving 17 bases between. CDR3 size: 17 residues. CDR1 and CDR2 from the germline V gene are LNHNV and YYDKDF (reference sequence). CDR3 bases: TGTGCCACCAGCAGAGGGGTTTCGAAGGGGGGGAATGAAAAACTGTTTTTT. This codes for CATSRGVSKGGNEKLFF.

The chain is built from TRBV12-3 or TRBV12-4 and TRBJ1-5; D unresolved. CDR3 length: 11 amino acids. Trimming removed 6 bases at V and 11 bases at J, with 11 bases between. The CDR3 nucleotides are TGTGCCAGCAGCCATACCGGGTCCCAGCATTTT. It is translated as CASSHTGSQHF.

The chain couples TRBV5-5 to TRBJ1-3; D is uncertain. The V end lost 6 bases, the J end lost 4 bases, and 20 bases lay between the germline ends. Germline V gives CDR1 SGHKS, CDR2 YYEKEE (reference sequence). This CDR3 has 16 residues. CDR3 protein: CASTLDPSFKGNTIYF. CDR3 nucleotides: TGTGCCAGCACCCTAGACCCGAGCTTCAAGGGAAACACCATATATTTT.

A single count supports this clone. This rearrangement joins TRBV18 to TRBJ1-2; no clear D gene. V shed 3 bases and J shed 6 bases, with 17 bases lying between them. The CDR3 has 15 amino acids. CDR1 and CDR2 from the germline V gene are KGHSH and LQKENI. DNA for the CDR3: TGTGCCAGCTCACCTAGTCATTCCGTCCAAAATGGCTACACCTTC. Its translation is CASSPSHSVQNGYTF.